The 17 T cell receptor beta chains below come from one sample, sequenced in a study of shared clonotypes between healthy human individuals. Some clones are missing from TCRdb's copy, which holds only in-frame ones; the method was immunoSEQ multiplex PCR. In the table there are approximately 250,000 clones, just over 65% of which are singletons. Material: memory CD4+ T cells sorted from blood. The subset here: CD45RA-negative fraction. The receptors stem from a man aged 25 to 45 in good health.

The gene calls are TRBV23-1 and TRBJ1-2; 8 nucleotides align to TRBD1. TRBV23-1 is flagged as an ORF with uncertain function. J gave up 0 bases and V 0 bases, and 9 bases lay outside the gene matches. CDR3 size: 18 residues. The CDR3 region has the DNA TGCGCCAGCAGTCAATCTATCCTACTGGGACAGGCTAACTATGGCTACACCTTC. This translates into CASSQSILLGQANYGYTF.

CDR3 nucleotides: TGTGCCAGCAGCTCCGGGACACTCGCAAACACCTTC. It yields the protein CASSSGTLANTF. The V and J genes are TRBV7-9 and TRBJ1-2; possibly TRBD1 for D (6 bases). The CDR3 length is 12 residues. Germline V gene lookup returns CDR1 SEHNR and CDR2 FQNEAQ (reference sequence). The germline V and J ends were trimmed by 4 bases and 12 bases, with 15 bases remaining between them.

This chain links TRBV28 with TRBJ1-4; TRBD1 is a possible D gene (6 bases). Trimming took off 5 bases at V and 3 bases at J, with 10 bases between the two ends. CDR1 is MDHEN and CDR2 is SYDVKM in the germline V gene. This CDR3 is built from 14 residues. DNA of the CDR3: TGTGCCAGCAGTAACAGGGTAGCTAATGAAAAACTGTTTTTT. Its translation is CASSNRVANEKLFF.

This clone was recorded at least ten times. For the CDR3, the DNA is TGTGCCAGCGAATTGAGGCGCGTCGGGTACAATGAGCAGTTCTTC. Its translation is CASELRRVGYNEQFF. The chain recombines TRBV4-2 with TRBJ2-1, with D unclear. This CDR3 comprises 15 residues. Per the germline V gene, CDR1 is LGHNA and CDR2 is YNFKEQ. Between the trimmed V and J ends, which lost 8 bases and 4 bases, there was a span of 18 bases.

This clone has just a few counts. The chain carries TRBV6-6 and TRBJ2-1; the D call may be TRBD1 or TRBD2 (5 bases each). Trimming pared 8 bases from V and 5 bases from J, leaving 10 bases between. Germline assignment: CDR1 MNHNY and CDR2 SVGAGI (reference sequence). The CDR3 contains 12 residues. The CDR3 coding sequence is TGTGCCAGCCGGGACCCCCACAATGAGCAGTTCTTC. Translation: CASRDPHNEQFF.

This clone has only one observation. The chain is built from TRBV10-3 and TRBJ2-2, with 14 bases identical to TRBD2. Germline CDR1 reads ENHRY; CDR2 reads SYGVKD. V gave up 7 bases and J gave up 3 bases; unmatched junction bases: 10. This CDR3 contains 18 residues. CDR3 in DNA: TGTGCCATCAAAGGGGGGACTAGCGGGAGTCCCTACACCGGGGAGCTGTTTTTT. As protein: CAIKGGTSGSPYTGELFF.

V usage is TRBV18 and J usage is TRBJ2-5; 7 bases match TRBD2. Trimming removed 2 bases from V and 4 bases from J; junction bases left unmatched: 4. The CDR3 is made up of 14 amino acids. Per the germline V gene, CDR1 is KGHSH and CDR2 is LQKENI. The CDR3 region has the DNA TGTGCCAGCTCACCAAGTTGGGGGGGAGAGACCCAGTACTTC. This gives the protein CASSPSWGGETQYF.

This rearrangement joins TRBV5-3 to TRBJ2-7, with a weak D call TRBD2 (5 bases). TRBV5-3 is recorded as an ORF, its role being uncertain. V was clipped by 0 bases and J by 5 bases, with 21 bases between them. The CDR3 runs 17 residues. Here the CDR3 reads CARSLVGDYHKGHEQYF. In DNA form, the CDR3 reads TGTGCCAGAAGCTTGGTCGGCGACTACCATAAGGGCCACGAGCAGTACTTC.

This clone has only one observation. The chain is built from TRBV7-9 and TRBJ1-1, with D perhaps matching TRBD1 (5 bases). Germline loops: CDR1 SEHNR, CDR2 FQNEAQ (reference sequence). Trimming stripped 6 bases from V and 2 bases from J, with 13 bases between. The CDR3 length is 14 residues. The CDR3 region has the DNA TGTGCCAGCAGTCGCGGGACCGTCAACACTGAAGCTTTCTTT. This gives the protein CASSRGTVNTEAFF.

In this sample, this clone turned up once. The CDR3 sequence: CASSLRRLAIVPDTQYF. CDR3 in DNA: TGTGCCAGCAGCTTACGGAGACTAGCCATAGTTCCAGATACGCAGTATTTT. The chain combines TRBV7-2 with TRBJ2-3; TRBD2 aligns across 7 bases. V dropped 2 bases and J dropped 4; count of bases not matched to a gene: 12. The CDR3 is made up of 17 amino acids. Looked up from germline, CDR1 is SGHTA and CDR2 is FQGNSA.

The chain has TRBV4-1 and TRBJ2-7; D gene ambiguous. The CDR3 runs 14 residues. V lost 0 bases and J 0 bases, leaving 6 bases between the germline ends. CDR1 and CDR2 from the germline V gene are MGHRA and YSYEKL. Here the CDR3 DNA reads TGCGCCAGCAGCCAAGATATGGTCTCCTACGAGCAGTACTTC. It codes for CASSQDMVSYEQYF.

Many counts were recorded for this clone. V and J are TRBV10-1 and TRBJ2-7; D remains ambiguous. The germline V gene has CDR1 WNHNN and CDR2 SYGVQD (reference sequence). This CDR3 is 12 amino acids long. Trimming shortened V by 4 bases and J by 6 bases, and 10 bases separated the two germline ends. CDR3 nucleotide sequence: TGCGCCAGCAGTGGGTGGGTCTGCGAGCAGTACTTC. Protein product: CASSGWVCEQYF.

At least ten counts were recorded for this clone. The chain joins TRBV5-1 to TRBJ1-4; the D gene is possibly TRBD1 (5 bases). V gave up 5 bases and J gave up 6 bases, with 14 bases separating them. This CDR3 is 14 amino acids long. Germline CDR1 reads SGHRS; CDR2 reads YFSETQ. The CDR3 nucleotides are TGCGCCAGCAGGCGGGACGGGGTTTATGAAAAACTGTTTTTT. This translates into CASRRDGVYEKLFF. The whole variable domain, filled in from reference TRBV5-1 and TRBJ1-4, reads KAGVTQTPRYLIKTRGQQVTLSCSPISGHRSVSWYQQTPGQGLQFLFEYFSETQRNKGNFPGRFSGRQFSNSRSEMNVSTLELGDSALYLCASRRDGVYEKLFFGSGTQLSVL.

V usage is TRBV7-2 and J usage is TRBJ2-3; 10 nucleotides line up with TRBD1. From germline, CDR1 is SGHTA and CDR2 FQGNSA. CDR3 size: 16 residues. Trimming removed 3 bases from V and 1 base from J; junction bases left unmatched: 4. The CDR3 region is CASSFYGTGGTDTQYF. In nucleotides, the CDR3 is TGTGCCAGCAGCTTTTACGGGACAGGGGGCACAGATACGCAGTATTTT.

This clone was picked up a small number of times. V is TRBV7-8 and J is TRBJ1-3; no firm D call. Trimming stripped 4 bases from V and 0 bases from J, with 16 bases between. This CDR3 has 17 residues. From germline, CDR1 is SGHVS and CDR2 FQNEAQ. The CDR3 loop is CASSSTPQRYSGNTIYF. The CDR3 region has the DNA TGTGCCAGCAGCTCGACCCCACAGAGATACTCTGGAAACACCATATATTTT.

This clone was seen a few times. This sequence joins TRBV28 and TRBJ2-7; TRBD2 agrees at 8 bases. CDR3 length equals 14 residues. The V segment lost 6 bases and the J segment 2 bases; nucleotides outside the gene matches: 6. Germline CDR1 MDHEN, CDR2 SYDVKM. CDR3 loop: CASSIPGLAYEQYF. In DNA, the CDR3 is TGTGCCAGCAGCATCCCGGGACTAGCCTACGAGCAGTACTTC.

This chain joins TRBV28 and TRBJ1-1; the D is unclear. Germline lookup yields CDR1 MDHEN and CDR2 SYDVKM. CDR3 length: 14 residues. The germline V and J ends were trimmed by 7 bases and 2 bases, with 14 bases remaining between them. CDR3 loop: CASNVRQRNTEAFF. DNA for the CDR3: TGTGCCAGCAACGTCCGTCAGAGAAACACTGAAGCTTTCTTT.